This T cell receptor beta chain appears in the sequencing data of a study of T-cell memory formation after mild COVID-19. V shed 4 bases, J shed 5 bases, and the junction held 6 bases outside the gene matches. The CDR3 spans 15 residues. Germline V gene sequence: CDR1 SGHTA, CDR2 FQGNSA. Amplification by 5'RACE using constant-segment primers produced TCR alpha and TCR beta cDNA libraries that carried sample barcodes and UMIs. TCRdb processed the 5' RACE reads anew with MiXCR; each CDR3 protein has one entry. The top ten hold roughly 40% of the sample, which has 100,000 or so distinct CDR3 sequences, around 10% seen once.

The receptor comes from a man between 18 and 35 years old who had mild COVID-19 (a few samples of this study predate the infection). Cell type and time point are not known. Input material: PBMCs or a T cell subset sorted from them (not recorded which). The chain links TRBV7-2 to TRBJ2-1; 9 bases match TRBD1. The CDR3 sequence is CASSSAGTGNNEQFF. DNA for the CDR3: TGTGCCAGCAGCTCGGCCGGGACAGGGAACAATGAGCAGTTCTTC.